This TCR beta chain was captured by sequencing in a study of OX40 agonist ivuxolimab in advanced cancers. This CDR3 has 13 residues. V was cut by 1 base and J by 5 bases, with 8 bases left in between. Germline V gene lookup returns CDR1 LNHDA and CDR2 SQIVND (reference sequence). TCRdb's copy holds only in-frame clones and misses some; the assay was immunoSEQ multiplex PCR. The sample shows 65,000 to 85,000 clones, 65% to 90% of them seen only once. Only a few counts were recorded for this clone. Antigen: not known. Findings and limits, study-wide: Low levels of normalized T-cell clonal expansion also appeared in some nonresponders.

The material sequenced was CD4+ or CD8+ T cells sorted from blood, taken in a trial of the OX40 agonist ivuxolimab. The receptor was derived from an adult with an advanced solid tumor such as melanoma, head and neck, liver or kidney cancer. The chain employs TRBV19 and TRBJ1-2, with no clear D. The chain's CDR3 is CASSIGAGYGYTF. CDR3 bases: TGTGCCAGTAGTATAGGGGCGGGGTATGGCTACACCTTC.